Listed below are T cell receptor beta chains from one sample, sequenced in a study of blood T cells in healthy people across ages. One entry per CDR3 protein, called by TCRdb with MiXCR from the 5' RACE reads. The sample gives around 970,000 distinct CDR3 sequences, roughly 50% of which show up once; around 21% is in the top ten. Source material: blood. The receptors here all came from a woman aged 55 to 70 in good health. Both conserved end residues are trimmed from each CDR3.

TRBV4-3	TRBJ2-4	ASSQDLSELIQY
TRBV13	TRBJ2-1	ASSLALAGGPNNEQF
TRBV7-2	TRBJ2-1	ASSSLDEQF
TRBV25-1	TRBJ2-1	ASSDLADYNEQF
TRBV27	TRBJ2-1	ASSHRGVKSGYYEQF
TRBV7-6	TRBJ2-7	ASSSVLAETSYEQY
TRBV6-5	TRBJ2-7	ASSYGQFEQY
TRBV2	TRBJ2-7	ASWGSYEQY
TRBV4-2	TRBJ2-1	ASSQLAGRSYNEQF
TRBV3-1	TRBJ2-3	ASSQVASKDTQY
TRBV3-1	TRBJ2-5	ASSQVSASGSKTQY
TRBV28	TRBJ2-7	ASSGDRGHYEQY
TRBV11-2	TRBJ1-5	ASRGGGNQPQH
TRBV5-1	TRBJ2-5	ASSPMAIDRQETQY
TRBV20-1	TRBJ1-1	SARDMRRARNTGAF
TRBV20-1	TRBJ2-1	SALHRLAGRSYNEQF
TRBV3-1	TRBJ2-7	ASTLLTGARSQY
TRBV29-1	TRBJ2-7	SVGDTYYEQY
TRBV24-1	TRBJ2-7	ATNLAGGSSYEQY
TRBV6-5	TRBJ2-3	ASSPSGRFTDTQY
TRBV7-2	TRBJ2-5	ASSSLGQETQY
TRBV20-1	TRBJ2-1	SARGPWTSILNEQF
TRBV18	TRBJ2-7	ASSPATGLDEQY
TRBV12-3/TRBV12-4	TRBJ2-7	ASSFASGPAEQY
TRBV18	TRBJ1-4	ASSPGAGEKLF
TRBV20-1	TRBJ1-2	SARKGGYGYT
TRBV5-1	TRBJ2-5	ASSSGQGVAQETQY